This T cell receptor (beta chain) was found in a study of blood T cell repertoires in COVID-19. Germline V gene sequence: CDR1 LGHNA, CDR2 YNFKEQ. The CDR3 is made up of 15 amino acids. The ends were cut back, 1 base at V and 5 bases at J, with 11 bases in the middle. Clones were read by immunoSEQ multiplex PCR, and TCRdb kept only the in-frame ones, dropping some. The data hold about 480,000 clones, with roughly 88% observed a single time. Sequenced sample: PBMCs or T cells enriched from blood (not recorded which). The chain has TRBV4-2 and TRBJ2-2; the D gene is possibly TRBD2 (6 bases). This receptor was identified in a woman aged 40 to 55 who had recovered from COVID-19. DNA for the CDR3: TGTGCCAGCAGCCAAGTTATCGCGGGAACCGGGGAGCTGTTTTTT. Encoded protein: CASSQVIAGTGELFF.